This TCR beta chain was sequenced during a study of blood T cell repertoires in COVID-19. The CDR3 contains 16 residues. Measured with immunoSEQ multiplex PCR; TCRdb has only the in-frame clones, and not every one. The repertoire has about 250,000 clones, roughly 80% of them found once; the top ten carry nearly 9%. The sequenced material came from peripheral blood. The clonotype was recovered from a man at least 80 years old with acute or convalescent COVID-19. The V gene is TRBV21-1, the J gene TRBJ1-2; the table's D call of TRBD1 was not tested on the DNA. TRBV21-1 is a recognized pseudogene. The CDR3 loop reads CASSKGVQGINYGYTF. The CDR3 DNA is TGTGCCAGCAGCAAAGGGGTACAGGGCATCAACTATGGCTACACCTTC.